The rows below give T cell receptor beta chains drawn from one sample of a study of blood T cell repertoires in COVID-19. Profiling relied on immunoSEQ multiplex PCR, and the TCRdb table lists in-frame clones only, not all of them. The data show about 120,000 clones, roughly 84% seen once. The sequenced sample consisted of peripheral blood. These TCRs come from a man aged 55 to 70 with acute or convalescent COVID-19. The CDR3 runs from the conserved cysteine through the conserved F or W. The order of the fields is D gene, clone size, V gene, J gene, CDR3 DNA, CDR3 protein. D genes are given only for firm matches. Clone size, where shown, is once, few, many, or a class for clones that have expanded.

d_call: TRBD1
clone_size: .
v_call: TRBV28
j_call: TRBJ2-3
cdr3_nt: TGTGCCAGCAGTTCCCAGGGGACAGGTCCAGATACGCAGTATTTT
cdr3_aa: CASSSQGTGPDTQYF

d_call: TRBD1
clone_size: .
v_call: TRBV6-4
j_call: TRBJ2-7
cdr3_nt: TGTGCCAGCAGTGACTCCATATTGGACAGGACCTACGAGCAGTACTTC
cdr3_aa: CASSDSILDRTYEQYF

d_call: TRBD2
clone_size: .
v_call: TRBV5-6
j_call: TRBJ2-3
cdr3_nt: TGTGCCAGCAGCGATAGCGCGGGGGGAAATACGCAGTATTTT
cdr3_aa: CASSDSAGGNTQYF

d_call: TRBD1
clone_size: .
v_call: TRBV7-3
j_call: TRBJ1-1
cdr3_nt: TGTGCCAGCAGCCTTAGGGAAAACAGGGGGCACACTGAAGCTTTCTTT
cdr3_aa: CASSLRENRGHTEAFF

d_call: .
clone_size: .
v_call: TRBV4-2
j_call: TRBJ2-7
cdr3_nt: TGTGCCAGCAGCCAAGTGTCAAGGACAATCTCCTACGAGCAGTACTTC
cdr3_aa: CASSQVSRTISYEQYF

d_call: TRBD2
clone_size: .
v_call: TRBV19
j_call: TRBJ2-2
cdr3_nt: TGTGCCAGTAGTATTACTAGCGGGAGTACCGGGGAGCTGTTTTTT
cdr3_aa: CASSITSGSTGELFF

d_call: TRBD1
clone_size: .
v_call: TRBV28
j_call: TRBJ2-3
cdr3_nt: TGTGCCAGCCGGACAGGGGAAGGAACAGATACGCAGTATTTT
cdr3_aa: CASRTGEGTDTQYF

d_call: TRBD1
clone_size: .
v_call: TRBV7-2
j_call: TRBJ1-5
cdr3_nt: TGTGCCAGCAGCCCCATGGACAGGGTGAATCAGCCCCAGCATTTT
cdr3_aa: CASSPMDRVNQPQHF

d_call: TRBD1
clone_size: .
v_call: TRBV5-5
j_call: TRBJ1-5
cdr3_nt: TGTGCCAGCAGCTCCGCAGGGGGCGGTCAGCCCCAGCATTTT
cdr3_aa: CASSSAGGGQPQHF

d_call: TRBD1
clone_size: once
v_call: TRBV19
j_call: TRBJ2-3
cdr3_nt: TGTGCCAGTAGTAGTCCCAGGGGGCTGTCTAGCGGCACAGATACGCAGTATTTT
cdr3_aa: CASSSPRGLSSGTDTQYF

d_call: .
clone_size: .
v_call: TRBV6-2/TRBV6-3
j_call: TRBJ2-3
cdr3_nt: TGTGCCAGCAGTCGACTGTCAGATACGCAGTATTTT
cdr3_aa: CASSRLSDTQYF

d_call: .
clone_size: .
v_call: TRBV5-1
j_call: TRBJ2-3
cdr3_nt: TGCGCCAGCAGACCGCAGAGCACAGATACGCAGTATTTT
cdr3_aa: CASRPQSTDTQYF

d_call: TRBD2
clone_size: .
v_call: TRBV3-1/TRBV3-2
j_call: TRBJ2-7
cdr3_nt: TGTGCCAGCAGCCGACTAGCGGGCTCCTACGAGCAGTACTTC
cdr3_aa: CASSRLAGSYEQYF

d_call: .
clone_size: once
v_call: TRBV30
j_call: TRBJ1-2
cdr3_nt: TGTGCCTGGAGTGGCCAGGTGATAAACTATGGCTACACCTTC
cdr3_aa: CAWSGQVINYGYTF

d_call: .
clone_size: .
v_call: TRBV25-1
j_call: TRBJ2-7
cdr3_nt: TGTTCCTCACCAACCGGTGGTCCCTACGAGCAGTACTTC
cdr3_aa: CSSPTGGPYEQYF

d_call: TRBD1
clone_size: .
v_call: TRBV19
j_call: TRBJ1-6
cdr3_nt: TGTGCCAGTAAGGGGGCAGGACAGCGGGATTCACCCCTCCACTTT
cdr3_aa: CASKGAGQRDSPLHF

d_call: TRBD2
clone_size: .
v_call: TRBV7-2
j_call: TRBJ2-1
cdr3_nt: TGTGCCAGCAGCTTAGAAGCGGGGTCCCCTAGGGAGCAGTTCTTC
cdr3_aa: CASSLEAGSPREQFF

d_call: TRBD1
clone_size: .
v_call: TRBV6-5
j_call: TRBJ1-5
cdr3_nt: TGTGCCAGCAGAAACAGGGGGCCCAGTCAGCCCCAGCATTTT
cdr3_aa: CASRNRGPSQPQHF

d_call: .
clone_size: .
v_call: TRBV6-6
j_call: TRBJ1-3
cdr3_nt: TGTGCCAGCAGTCGACGGGACTTAGGCTCTGGAAACACCATATATTTT
cdr3_aa: CASSRRDLGSGNTIYF

d_call: .
clone_size: .
v_call: TRBV29-1
j_call: TRBJ2-5
cdr3_nt: TGCAGCGGGGGGGACTGGAGCCAGGCGGAGACCCAGTACTTC
cdr3_aa: CSGGDWSQAETQYF

d_call: .
clone_size: .
v_call: TRBV5-6
j_call: TRBJ1-2
cdr3_nt: TGTGCCAGCAGCCAGGGGTACTATGGCTACACCTTC
cdr3_aa: CASSQGYYGYTF

d_call: .
clone_size: .
v_call: TRBV6-5
j_call: TRBJ1-1
cdr3_nt: TGTGCCAGCAGTTACTCCCCCGCATACATGAACACTGAAGCTTTCTTT
cdr3_aa: CASSYSPAYMNTEAFF

d_call: TRBD2
clone_size: .
v_call: TRBV2
j_call: TRBJ2-7
cdr3_nt: TGTGCCAGCAGGGGAGCGGGGGAAGCTTACGAGCAGTACTTC
cdr3_aa: CASRGAGEAYEQYF

d_call: .
clone_size: .
v_call: TRBV7-9
j_call: TRBJ2-2
cdr3_nt: TGTGCCAGCAGCGTACAGGACACCGGGGAGCTGTTTTTT
cdr3_aa: CASSVQDTGELFF

d_call: TRBD2
clone_size: .
v_call: TRBV30
j_call: TRBJ2-3
cdr3_nt: TGTGCCTGGAGTCCCCTAGCGGGCCCCACAGATACGCAGTATTTT
cdr3_aa: CAWSPLAGPTDTQYF

d_call: TRBD2
clone_size: .
v_call: TRBV18
j_call: TRBJ2-7
cdr3_nt: TGTGCCAGCTCACTGGGACTAGCGGTCCACGAGCAGTACTTC
cdr3_aa: CASSLGLAVHEQYF

d_call: TRBD1
clone_size: .
v_call: TRBV7-9
j_call: TRBJ1-2
cdr3_nt: TGTGCCAGCAGCTTAGCGACGCCACAGGGGGACTATGGCTACACCTTC
cdr3_aa: CASSLATPQGDYGYTF

d_call: TRBD2
clone_size: .
v_call: TRBV4-3
j_call: TRBJ2-1
cdr3_nt: TGCGCCAGCAGCCTAGGGACTAGTGCGCTTCGGGAGCAGTTCTTC
cdr3_aa: CASSLGTSALREQFF

d_call: .
clone_size: .
v_call: TRBV7-2
j_call: TRBJ2-7
cdr3_nt: TGTGCCAGCAGCTTAGCGGCGGGATCGGCCTTTTACGAGCAGTACTTC
cdr3_aa: CASSLAAGSAFYEQYF

d_call: .
clone_size: .
v_call: TRBV24-1
j_call: TRBJ1-1
cdr3_nt: TGTGCCACCAGTGAGGGAGGCGTGGGGTGGACTGAAGCTTTCTTT
cdr3_aa: CATSEGGVGWTEAFF

d_call: .
clone_size: .
v_call: TRBV25-1
j_call: TRBJ1-2
cdr3_nt: TGTGCCAGCAGTATCGGGGTAGACCATGGCTACACCTTC
cdr3_aa: CASSIGVDHGYTF

d_call: .
clone_size: .
v_call: TRBV7-2
j_call: TRBJ1-2
cdr3_nt: TGTGCCAGCAGCGTGGACACCTATGGCTACACCTTC
cdr3_aa: CASSVDTYGYTF

d_call: .
clone_size: .
v_call: TRBV27
j_call: TRBJ1-2
cdr3_nt: TGTGCCAGCACCCAATTCGGCGCGGGGGAGGGGGTGAAAGGCTACACCTTC
cdr3_aa: CASTQFGAGEGVKGYTF

d_call: .
clone_size: few
v_call: TRBV5-4
j_call: TRBJ2-7
cdr3_nt: TGTGCCAGCAGCTTCCTGTCAGGTGGCAACGAGCAGTACTTC
cdr3_aa: CASSFLSGGNEQYF

d_call: .
clone_size: few
v_call: TRBV5-3
j_call: TRBJ2-3
cdr3_nt: TGTGCCAGAAGCTCCTACCATCTTACTAGCACAGATACGCAGTATTTT
cdr3_aa: CARSSYHLTSTDTQYF

d_call: .
clone_size: .
v_call: TRBV5-1
j_call: TRBJ2-7
cdr3_nt: TGCGCCAGCAGCTTGGGAGGGGGAAACATAAACAACGAGCAGTACTTC
cdr3_aa: CASSLGGGNINNEQYF

d_call: TRBD2
clone_size: .
v_call: TRBV5-6
j_call: TRBJ2-7
cdr3_nt: TGTGCCAGCAGCTCTAGCGGGGGCTCCTACGAGCAGTACTTC
cdr3_aa: CASSSSGGSYEQYF

d_call: .
clone_size: once
v_call: TRBV12-3/TRBV12-4
j_call: TRBJ2-7
cdr3_nt: TGTGCCAGCAGTTTAGGCGCGAGTTACGAGCAGTACTTC
cdr3_aa: CASSLGASYEQYF

d_call: .
clone_size: few
v_call: TRBV27
j_call: TRBJ1-1
cdr3_nt: TGTGCCAGCAGTCCAACCCCCGAGGGGCGGGGGGCTTTCTTT
cdr3_aa: CASSPTPEGRGAFF

d_call: .
clone_size: .
v_call: TRBV24-1
j_call: TRBJ2-2
cdr3_nt: TGTGCCACCAGTGATACCAGGGGCTTGAACACCGGGGAGCTGTTTTTT
cdr3_aa: CATSDTRGLNTGELFF

d_call: .
clone_size: .
v_call: TRBV1
j_call: TRBJ2-7
cdr3_nt: TGCACCAGCAGCCAAGATCCTGTGACTAGCGGGAGGAGCGACGAGCAGTACTTC
cdr3_aa: CTSSQDPVTSGRSDEQYF

d_call: TRBD1
clone_size: .
v_call: TRBV5-1
j_call: TRBJ1-1
cdr3_nt: TGCGCCAGCAGCTCCGGGGACAGGGGGTGGAACACTGAAGCTTTCTTT
cdr3_aa: CASSSGDRGWNTEAFF

d_call: .
clone_size: .
v_call: TRBV5-1
j_call: TRBJ2-1
cdr3_nt: TGCGCCAGCAGCTTGGACCCCCTTAGCCAACAGCAGTTCTTC
cdr3_aa: CASSLDPLSQQQFF

d_call: TRBD2
clone_size: .
v_call: TRBV9
j_call: TRBJ2-1
cdr3_nt: TGTGCCAGCAGCGTAGTTGCGGGAGAATACAATGAGCAGTTCTTC
cdr3_aa: CASSVVAGEYNEQFF

d_call: .
clone_size: few
v_call: TRBV5-1
j_call: TRBJ1-3
cdr3_nt: TGCGCCAGCAGCCCCTACCCCCCGGGACAAACGGAGAGGCTTTCTGGAAACACCATATATTTT
cdr3_aa: CASSPYPPGQTERLSGNTIYF

d_call: .
clone_size: .
v_call: TRBV5-1
j_call: TRBJ2-1
cdr3_nt: TGCGCCAGCAGCTTATTCTCCGGGAGCGGCAATGAGCAGTTCTTC
cdr3_aa: CASSLFSGSGNEQFF

d_call: .
clone_size: .
v_call: TRBV2
j_call: TRBJ2-3
cdr3_nt: TGTGCCAGCAGTGAATGGTATGGACAGAGCACAGATACGCAGTATTTT
cdr3_aa: CASSEWYGQSTDTQYF

d_call: .
clone_size: .
v_call: TRBV28
j_call: TRBJ1-5
cdr3_nt: TGTGCCAGCAGCCTGGGACTGCTTAATCAGCCCCAGCATTTT
cdr3_aa: CASSLGLLNQPQHF

d_call: .
clone_size: few
v_call: TRBV13
j_call: TRBJ1-5
cdr3_nt: TGTGCCAGCAGCTTCCCCTTACAGGGCCCCAATCAGCCCCAGCATTTT
cdr3_aa: CASSFPLQGPNQPQHF

d_call: .
clone_size: once
v_call: TRBV7-9
j_call: TRBJ1-4
cdr3_nt: TGTGCCAGCAGCCGCTATAGCATTGATGAAAAACTGTTTTTT
cdr3_aa: CASSRYSIDEKLFF

d_call: TRBD1
clone_size: few
v_call: TRBV6-5
j_call: TRBJ1-5
cdr3_nt: TGTGCCAGCAGACGGACAGGCCGGAATCAGCCCCAGCATTTT
cdr3_aa: CASRRTGRNQPQHF

d_call: .
clone_size: .
v_call: TRBV4-3
j_call: TRBJ2-7
cdr3_nt: TGCGCCAGCAGCCAAGTAAAGGGAGTAGGCGAGCAGTACTTC
cdr3_aa: CASSQVKGVGEQYF

d_call: .
clone_size: .
v_call: TRBV28
j_call: TRBJ2-7
cdr3_nt: TGTGCCACCAGACCGACAGCTGTATACGAGCAGTACTTC
cdr3_aa: CATRPTAVYEQYF

d_call: TRBD2
clone_size: .
v_call: TRBV6-1
j_call: TRBJ2-2
cdr3_nt: TGTGCCAGCAGTGAGCTAGCGGGTGCCGGGGAGCTGTTTTTT
cdr3_aa: CASSELAGAGELFF

d_call: TRBD1
clone_size: .
v_call: TRBV7-9
j_call: TRBJ1-4
cdr3_nt: TGTGCCAGCAGCTTAGGCGGGACAGGGGGGCCTGCAACTAATGAAAAACTGTTTTTT
cdr3_aa: CASSLGGTGGPATNEKLFF

d_call: .
clone_size: .
v_call: TRBV12-1
j_call: TRBJ2-2
cdr3_nt: TGTGCCAGCAGCTTTGGAATAGGGAGGATAGGCACCGGGGAGCTGTTTTTT
cdr3_aa: CASSFGIGRIGTGELFF

d_call: .
clone_size: .
v_call: TRBV5-8
j_call: TRBJ2-7
cdr3_nt: TGTGCCAGCAGTTTGGACGGAGCCGCCCCCACCTACGAGCAGTACTTC
cdr3_aa: CASSLDGAAPTYEQYF

d_call: TRBD2
clone_size: .
v_call: TRBV28
j_call: TRBJ2-5
cdr3_nt: TGTGCCAGCAGTCTAACCTCTAGCGGGAGGGCCTCTGAGACCCAGTACTTC
cdr3_aa: CASSLTSSGRASETQYF

d_call: .
clone_size: few
v_call: TRBV7-9
j_call: TRBJ1-4
cdr3_nt: TGTGCCAGCAGACCCGGTGCAACTAATGAAAAACTGTTTTTT
cdr3_aa: CASRPGATNEKLFF

d_call: TRBD2
clone_size: once
v_call: TRBV6-2/TRBV6-3
j_call: TRBJ2-1
cdr3_nt: TGTGCCAGCAGCTGGACTAGCGGGAGGGGGAATGAGCAGTTCTTC
cdr3_aa: CASSWTSGRGNEQFF